This T cell receptor (beta chain) was identified in a study of siplizumab effects on memory and regulatory T cells. Data came from immunoSEQ multiplex PCR; TCRdb stores just in-frame clones and leaves some out. The table lists some 120,000 clones, around 93% of them singletons, with under 0.2% in the top ten. As for this clone: The antigen is not known.

CDR1 and CDR2 from the germline V gene are SEHNR and FQNEAQ (reference sequence). The V end was cut by 3 bases, the J end by 1 base, with 6 bases between. This CDR3 has 13 amino acids. General study results and limits: Solely a minor proportion of alloreactive clones could be assigned to unstimulated subsets.

Sequencing input: non-Treg CD4+ T cells sorted from blood. V and J are TRBV7-9 and TRBJ1-1; D is undetermined. This clonotype was obtained from a human donor in good health. CDR3 sequence reads: CASSFTANTEAFF. The CDR3 nucleotides are TGTGCCAGCAGCTTCACAGCGAACACTGAAGCTTTCTTT.